This T cell receptor (beta chain) was found in a study of T cells in Graves' hyperthyroidism and ophthalmopathy. About the research overall: Peripheral blood was taken when the disease was first diagnosed, before any treatment began.

Amplification targeted TCR beta CDR3 regions from RNA transcripts. In the first-round RT-PCR of the TCR CDR3, the HTBI primer set was used. MiXCR, applied by TCRdb to the multiplex PCR reads, yields one record per CDR3 protein. This repertoire shows a few hundred thousand distinct CDR3 sequences, around 14% found once; its top ten account for around 17%. The diagnostic basis comprised clinical symptoms, serum thyroxine and TRAb, thyroid ultrasound and orbital computed tomography. The CDR3 is 15 amino acids. V gave up 6 bases and J gave up 9 bases, with 21 bases separating them. Per germline, CDR1 LNHDA and CDR2 SQIVND (reference sequence).

This sequence was found in a young woman with Graves' hyperthyroidism. The chain uses TRBV19 and TRBJ2-1, with D possibly being TRBD1 or TRBD2 (5 bases each). The sequenced material came from blood. The CDR3 is CASRSGRTTSGEQFF. In nucleotides, the CDR3 is TGTGCCAGTAGGTCGGGACGCACCACCTCGGGTGAGCAGTTCTTC.